This entry is about one T cell receptor (beta chain). The source of the sample is a study of beta chain features in type 1 diabetes. This CDR3 is built from 15 residues. V was pared by 2 bases and J by 5 bases, with 8 bases of the junction left unmatched. From germline, CDR1 is SGHRS and CDR2 YFSETQ. Sequencing targeted expressed TCRB transcripts, as all isolated RNA had been reverse transcribed. Sequencing was performed with immunoSEQ multiplex PCR; in TCRdb, only in-frame clones are kept and a portion is missing. The sample contains 300,000 to 350,000 clones, about 20% of which appear only once. This sequence originates from a woman under 30 in good health. The sequencing input was naive CD4+ T cells from blood. This rearrangement joins TRBV5-1 to TRBJ2-5; 8 positions match TRBD2. The CDR3 spells CASSFSGREGETQYF. DNA for the CDR3: TGCGCCAGCAGCTTCAGCGGGAGAGAGGGGGAGACCCAGTACTTC.